This T cell receptor (beta chain) originates from a study of beta chain features in type 1 diabetes (dated by TCRdb to about 2018). In terms of the full investigation: Mean age, gender distribution, total cell number and subset yield did not differ between patients and healthy donors. Regulatory and stem cell-like memory subsets were isolated from only 8 patients and roughly eight healthy donors, whereas naive and central memory subsets came from all 28 donors. A total of about 110,000,000 sorted cells were examined across all samples, and a strong correlation was observed between cell number per subset and RNA yield. In the study, TCRB repertoires of sorted circulating CD4+ T cell subsets from recently diagnosed type 1 diabetes patients were compared with those of matched healthy donors.

A single peripheral blood draw of around 120 mL on average was collected from each donor into heparinised tubes. A BD FACSAria II and a panel including CD45RO, CCR7, CD25, CD127, CD95 and CD27 were used to sort naive, central memory, regulatory and stem cell-like memory CD4+ T cells. A purity above 98% was achieved for all sorted populations. PBMCs were isolated right away by Lymphoprep density gradient centrifugation and were stained directly, without culture. Samples were stained and sorted in pairs, with one healthy donor and one patient per experiment, so that batch effects were minimized. Turning to this clone: It lacks a known antigen. Base-call qualities are not available, and no considerably larger clone is one nucleotide away. At the DNA level, this CDR3 is encoded by other sequences in the same sample as well.

The paper's findings and limits, for the study overall: Because cDNA rather than genomic DNA was sequenced, highly expressing activated cells could have been over-represented, although no difference in activation and CD3 levels was found between groups. Naive, central memory and regulatory TCRB repertoires appeared more similar among patients than among healthy donors. At VDJ recombination sites, patients with type 1 diabetes made fewer insertions and deleted more nucleotides, a pattern implying thymic rearrangement abnormalities. Shorter templates might be favored by PCR, yet because patient and control samples were amplified and corrected together, any such skew would affect both groups equally. HLA sub-analyses involved small numbers of individuals, so any influence of HLA type on TCRB rearrangement remained unresolved. Type 1 diabetes patients showed a moderate but significant shortening of TCRB CDR3 length in all four CD4+ subsets.

All of the isolated RNA was reverse transcribed with the High Capacity cDNA Reverse Transcription Kit, so expressed TCRB transcripts were sequenced. Deep immunoSEQ sequencing was performed on naive, central memory and regulatory T cell samples, with an average of around 3.4 million total reads per sample. After sorted cells were lysed in RLT buffer, RNA was extracted with DNase-treated RNeasy Micro or Mini kits, with the choice depending on cell number. To prevent cross-contamination, each cell subset was processed individually, whereas patient and healthy donor samples were processed jointly. TCRB sequences were amplified from cDNA with the immunoSEQ multiplex PCR, producing 87-bp fragments spanning the CDR3 region. The amplicons were sequenced using the Illumina HiSeq platform. From the authors' description of their analysis: PCR bias was corrected computationally using synthetic template baselines, and reads within Hamming distance 2 were collapsed, with unmergeable singletons discarded. Reads were aligned to IMGT to assign V, D and J genes, CDR3 length, and insertions or deletions at six rearrangement sites. Within each subset, clonotype counts were normalized to the number of sorted cells before true diversity and Gini coefficients were calculated with the tcR R package. Repertoire sharing was quantified using the overlap coefficient calculated on TCRB nucleotide sequences. As stored in TCRdb, this immuneACCESS dataset retains in-frame rearrangements with V and J assigned. A fraction of the clones does not appear; measured against another copy, unresolved V genes explain less than half of the discrepancy, and the remainder lacks a known reason. That table is the source of V, J and clone size, and D and trimming were worked out from the DNA. The table for this sample lists a few hundred thousand clones; 8.5% to 10% of them were counted only once. About 0.63% of the sample belongs to the ten largest clones.

CDR1 and CDR2 (MNHEY, SMNVEV) derive from the germline V gene (reference sequence). Trimming takes 6 bases off V and 4 bases off J; junction bases not matched to a gene: 7. The CDR3 covers 15 residues, taking in both the cysteine and the phenylalanine. Left in the record is the CDR3 DNA by itself, 45 bases read in frame from the first base. Sequenced input: central memory CD4+ T cells from blood. This chain is built from TRBV27 and TRBJ1-5; 9 bases in between match TRBD1. This clonotype was obtained from a man aged 25 to 40 with type 1 diabetes. CDR3 loop: CASSSLGQGNQPQHF. The nucleotides are TGTGCCAGCAGCTCCTTAGGACAGGGGAATCAGCCCCAGCATTTT.